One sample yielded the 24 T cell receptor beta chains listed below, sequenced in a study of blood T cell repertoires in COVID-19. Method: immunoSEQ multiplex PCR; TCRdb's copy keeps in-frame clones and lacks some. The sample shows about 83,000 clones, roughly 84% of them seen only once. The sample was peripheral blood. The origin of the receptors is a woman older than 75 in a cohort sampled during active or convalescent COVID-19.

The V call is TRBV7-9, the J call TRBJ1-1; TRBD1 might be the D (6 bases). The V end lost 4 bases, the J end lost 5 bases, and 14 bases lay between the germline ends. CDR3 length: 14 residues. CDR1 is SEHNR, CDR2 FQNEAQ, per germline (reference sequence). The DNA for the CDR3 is TGTGCCAGCAGCTCTCAGGGTACAGGGACTGAAGCTTTCTTT. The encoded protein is CASSSQGTGTEAFF.

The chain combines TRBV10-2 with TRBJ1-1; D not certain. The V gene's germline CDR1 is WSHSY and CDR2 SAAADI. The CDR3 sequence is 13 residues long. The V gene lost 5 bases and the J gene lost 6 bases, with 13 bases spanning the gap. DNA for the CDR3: TGCGCCAGCAGTCCTCTATCACGCGCTGAAGCTTTCTTT. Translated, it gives CASSPLSRAEAFF.

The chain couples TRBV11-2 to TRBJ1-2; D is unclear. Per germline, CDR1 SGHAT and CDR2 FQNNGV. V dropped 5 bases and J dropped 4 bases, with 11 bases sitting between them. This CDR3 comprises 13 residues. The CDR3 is CASSPGQVYGYTF. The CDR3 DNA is TGTGCCAGCAGCCCCGGTCAGGTCTATGGCTACACCTTC.

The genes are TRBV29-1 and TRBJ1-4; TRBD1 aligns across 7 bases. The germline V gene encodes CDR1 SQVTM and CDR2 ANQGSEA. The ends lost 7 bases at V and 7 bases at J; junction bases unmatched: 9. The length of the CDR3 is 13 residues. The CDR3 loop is CSAQGERSEKLFF. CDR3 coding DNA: TGCAGCGCTCAGGGGGAACGGAGTGAAAAACTGTTTTTT.

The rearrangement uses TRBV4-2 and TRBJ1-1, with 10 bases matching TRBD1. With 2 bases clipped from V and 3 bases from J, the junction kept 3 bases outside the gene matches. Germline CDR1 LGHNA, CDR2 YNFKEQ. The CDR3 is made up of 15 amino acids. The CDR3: CASSQKTGGDTEAFF. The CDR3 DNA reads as TGTGCCAGCAGCCAAAAGACAGGGGGCGACACTGAAGCTTTCTTT.

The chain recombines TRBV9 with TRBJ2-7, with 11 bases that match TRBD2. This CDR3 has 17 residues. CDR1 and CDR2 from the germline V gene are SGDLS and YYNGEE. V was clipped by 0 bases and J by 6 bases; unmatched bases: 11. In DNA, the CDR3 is TGTGCCAGCAGCGTAGTCCCATCGCTAGCGGGAGGAGCCGAGCAGTACTTC. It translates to CASSVVPSLAGGAEQYF.

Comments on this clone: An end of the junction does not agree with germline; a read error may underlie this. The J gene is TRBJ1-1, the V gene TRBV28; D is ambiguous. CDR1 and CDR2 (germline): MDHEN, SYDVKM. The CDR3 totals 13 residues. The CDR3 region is CASSFLSGTEAFF. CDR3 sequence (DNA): TGTGCCAGCAGTTTCCTTAGTGGCACTGAAGCGTTCTTT.

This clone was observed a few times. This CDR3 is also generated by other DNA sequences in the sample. CDR3 DNA sequence: TGTGCCAGCTCACCGGGGCAGGACACTGAAGCTTTCTTT. As protein: CASSPGQDTEAFF. The chain joins TRBV18 to TRBJ1-1; D perhaps matches TRBD1 (5 bases). Trimming shortened V by 3 bases and J by 3 bases, and 8 bases separated the two germline ends. Germline loops: CDR1 KGHSH, CDR2 LQKENI. CDR3 length: 13 amino acids.

The CDR3 region is CASSFSRGQNYGYTF. CDR3 in DNA: TGTGCCAGCAGCTTTTCCAGGGGACAGAACTATGGCTACACCTTC. The gene calls are TRBV11-2 and TRBJ1-2; 7 nucleotides line up with TRBD1. Germline V gives CDR1 SGHAT, CDR2 FQNNGV. Losses at the gene ends were 3 bases for V and 2 bases for J; bases not matched to a gene: 6. The CDR3 consists of 15 residues.

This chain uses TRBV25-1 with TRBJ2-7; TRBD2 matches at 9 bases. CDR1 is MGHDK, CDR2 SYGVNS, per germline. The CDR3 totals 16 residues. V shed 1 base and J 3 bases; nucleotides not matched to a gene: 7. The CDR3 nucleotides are TGTGCCAGCAGTGAATTGGCTAGCGGGAATCTCTACGAGCAGTACTTC. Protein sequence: CASSELASGNLYEQYF.

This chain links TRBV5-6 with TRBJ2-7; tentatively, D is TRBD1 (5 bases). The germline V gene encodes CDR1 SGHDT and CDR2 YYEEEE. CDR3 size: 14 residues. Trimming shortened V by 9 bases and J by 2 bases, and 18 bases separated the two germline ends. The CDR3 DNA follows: TGTGCCACAACAGCCCTAGGGGCTCCCTACGAGCAGTACTTC. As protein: CATTALGAPYEQYF.

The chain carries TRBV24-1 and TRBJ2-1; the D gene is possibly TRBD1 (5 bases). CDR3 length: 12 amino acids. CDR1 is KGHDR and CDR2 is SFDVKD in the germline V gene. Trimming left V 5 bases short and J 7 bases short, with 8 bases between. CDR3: CATSGQRNEQFF. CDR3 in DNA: TGTGCCACCAGTGGACAGAGGAATGAGCAGTTCTTC.

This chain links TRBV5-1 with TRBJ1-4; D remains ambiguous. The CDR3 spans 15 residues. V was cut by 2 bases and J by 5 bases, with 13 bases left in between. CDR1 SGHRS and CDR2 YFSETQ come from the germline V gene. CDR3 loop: CASSFVGGRNEKLFF. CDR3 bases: TGCGCCAGCAGCTTCGTAGGAGGTAGAAATGAAAAACTGTTTTTT.

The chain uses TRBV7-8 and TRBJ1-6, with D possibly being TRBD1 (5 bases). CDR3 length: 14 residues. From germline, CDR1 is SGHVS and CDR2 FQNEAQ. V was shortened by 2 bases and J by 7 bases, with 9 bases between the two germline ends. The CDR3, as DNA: TGTGCCAGCAGCTTAAGACAGAACAATTCACCCCTCCACTTT. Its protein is CASSLRQNNSPLHF.

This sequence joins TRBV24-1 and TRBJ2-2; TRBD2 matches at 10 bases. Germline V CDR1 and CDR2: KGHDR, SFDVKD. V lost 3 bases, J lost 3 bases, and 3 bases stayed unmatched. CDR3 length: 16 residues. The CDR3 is CATSDLLAGDTGELFF. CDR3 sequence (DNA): TGTGCCACCAGTGATCTTCTAGCGGGGGACACCGGGGAGCTGTTTTTT.

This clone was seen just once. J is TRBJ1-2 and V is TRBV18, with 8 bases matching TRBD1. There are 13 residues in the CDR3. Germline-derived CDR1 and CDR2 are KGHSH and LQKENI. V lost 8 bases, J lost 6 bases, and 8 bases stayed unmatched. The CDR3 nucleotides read TGTGCCAGCAGTAGACAGGGGCAGGATGGCTACACCTTC. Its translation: CASSRQGQDGYTF.

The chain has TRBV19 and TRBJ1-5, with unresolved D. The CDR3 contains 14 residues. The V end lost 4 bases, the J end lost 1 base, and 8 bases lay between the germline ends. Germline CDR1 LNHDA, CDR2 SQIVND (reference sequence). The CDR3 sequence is CASSNRVSNQPQHF. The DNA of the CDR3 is TGTGCCAGTAGTAACCGAGTCAGCAATCAGCCCCAGCATTTT.

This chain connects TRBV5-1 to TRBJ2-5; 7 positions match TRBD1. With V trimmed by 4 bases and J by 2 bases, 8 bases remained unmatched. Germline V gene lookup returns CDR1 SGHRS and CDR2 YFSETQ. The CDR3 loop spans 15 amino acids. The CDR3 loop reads CASSKGTAIQETQYF. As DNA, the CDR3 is TGCGCCAGCAGCAAAGGGACAGCAATACAAGAGACCCAGTACTTC.

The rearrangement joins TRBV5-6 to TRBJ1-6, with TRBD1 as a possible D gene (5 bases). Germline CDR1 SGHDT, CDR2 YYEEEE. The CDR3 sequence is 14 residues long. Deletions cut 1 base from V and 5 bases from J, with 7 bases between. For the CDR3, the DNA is TGTGCCAGCAGCTTGCGGGGGAATAATTCACCCCTCCACTTT. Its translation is CASSLRGNNSPLHF. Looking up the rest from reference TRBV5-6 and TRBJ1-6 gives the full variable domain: DAGVTQSPTHLIKTRGQQVTLRCSPKSGHDTVSWYQQALGQGPQFIFQYYEEEERQRGNFPDRFSGHQFPNYSSELNVNALLLGDSALYLCASSLRGNNSPLHFGNGTRLTVT.

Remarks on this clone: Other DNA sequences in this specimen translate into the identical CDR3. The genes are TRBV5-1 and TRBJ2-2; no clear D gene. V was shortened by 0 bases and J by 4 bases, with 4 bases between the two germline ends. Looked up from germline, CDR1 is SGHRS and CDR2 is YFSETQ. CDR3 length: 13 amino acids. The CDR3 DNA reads TGCGCCAGCAGCTTGGCGGGCACCGGGGAGCTGTTTTTT. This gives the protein CASSLAGTGELFF. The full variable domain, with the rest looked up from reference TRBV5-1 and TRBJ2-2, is KAGVTQTPRYLIKTRGQQVTLSCSPISGHRSVSWYQQTPGQGLQFLFEYFSETQRNKGNFPGRFSGRQFSNSRSEMNVSTLELGDSALYLCASSLAGTGELFFGEGSRLTVL.

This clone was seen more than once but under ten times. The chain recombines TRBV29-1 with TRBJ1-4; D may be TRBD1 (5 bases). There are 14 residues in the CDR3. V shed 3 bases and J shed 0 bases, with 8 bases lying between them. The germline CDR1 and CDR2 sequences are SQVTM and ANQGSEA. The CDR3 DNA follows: TGCAGCGTTGAGGGGGGTGCAACTAATGAAAAACTGTTTTTT. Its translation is CSVEGGATNEKLFF.

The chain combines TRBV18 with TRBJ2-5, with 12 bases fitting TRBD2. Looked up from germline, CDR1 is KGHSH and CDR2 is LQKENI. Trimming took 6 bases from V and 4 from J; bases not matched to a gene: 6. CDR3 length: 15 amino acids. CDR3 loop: CASSSTSGSLETQYF. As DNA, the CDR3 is TGTGCCAGCTCCTCGACTAGCGGGAGTCTAGAGACCCAGTACTTC.

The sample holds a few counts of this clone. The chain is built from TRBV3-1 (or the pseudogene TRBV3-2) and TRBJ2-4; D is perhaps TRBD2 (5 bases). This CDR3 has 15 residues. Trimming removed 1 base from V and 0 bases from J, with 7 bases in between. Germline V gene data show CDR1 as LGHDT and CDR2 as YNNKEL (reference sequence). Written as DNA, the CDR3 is TGTGCCAGCAGCCAAGTACTAGTAGCCAAAAACATTCAGTACTTC. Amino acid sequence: CASSQVLVAKNIQYF.

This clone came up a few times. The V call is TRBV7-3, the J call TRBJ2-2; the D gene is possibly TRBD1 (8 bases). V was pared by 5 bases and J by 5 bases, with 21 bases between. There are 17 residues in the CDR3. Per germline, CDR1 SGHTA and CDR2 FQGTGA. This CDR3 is CASSPTRDRGGTGELFF. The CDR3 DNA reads TGTGCCAGCAGCCCGACCCGTGACAGGGGAGGGACCGGGGAGCTGTTTTTT.